This T cell receptor beta chain was recorded in a study of cytomegalovirus exposure and HLA in healthy donors (dated by TCRdb to about 2017). Some background on the complete study: A later analysis indicated that the 95 to 150 validation repertoires were generated on the platform also employed for the approximately 700 repertoires of the first cohort. The study aimed to test whether cataloging public T cell receptors could reveal signatures of past pathogen exposure. A separate validation cohort of approximately 130 different subjects was used in addition to the roughly 670-subject first cohort. High-throughput TCR immunosequencing, statistical association of individual TCRs with disease status, and machine learning were combined to predict cytomegalovirus infection status. The study at large found these results: Of the cluster scores, about 94% were above 0 in a later analysis, which found that TCRs clustered in the first cohort also tended to co-occur in the 130 or so validation repertoires. A few of the identified cytomegalovirus-associated TCR beta chains were confirmed in vitro to be specific for cytomegalovirus antigens. Cytomegalovirus status was reported to be diagnosed by the classifier with high specificity and sensitivity in both the original and validation cohorts. While some public TCRs were present in many individuals, most TCR sequences turned up only very rarely across donors. The validation cohort had no HLA typing available for a later analysis, so co-occurrence within that cohort was assessed over all 120 or so repertoires. It was suggested by the authors that the approach could potentially be generalized to other disease states and immunological phenotypes. A total of 150 to 200 TCR beta chains were listed by the study as associated with cytomegalovirus.

Spanning cysteine to phenylalanine, the CDR3 consists of 17 amino acids. Only CDR3 DNA is held: 51 bases, read in frame from base 1. Trimming removed 1 base from V and 0 bases from J; the gene matches leave 6 bases unexplained. Based on the germline V gene, the CDR1 and CDR2 sequences are SGHRS and YFSETQ. Receptor libraries were prepared by the immunoSEQ multiplex PCR assay. For the original study's pipeline: To diagnose cytomegalovirus status from the catalog of TCR beta chain sequences, a statistical classification framework was built. Entries here come from immuneACCESS through TCRdb and include only in-frame sequences with V and J called. Some clones fail to appear in such tables; in the studies checked, an unresolved V gene covers under half of the shortfall, and the cause of the remainder is unknown. V, J and clone size reflect that table, while D and trimming were determined from the DNA. This sample gives 150,000 to 200,000 clones in total; about nine tenths of them show up just once. Of the sample, 5% to 7% falls within the top ten clones.

As to this clone: This receptor's antigen is unknown. Base qualities are not provided; no much larger clone lies one nucleotide away.

The donors were included in the validation cohort of some 110 subjects, a group kept apart from the 666-subject first cohort. Sequenced material: PBMCs. The sequence was obtained from a woman aged 25 to 39 in good health and CMV-seronegative. The chain couples TRBV5-1 to TRBJ2-3, with TRBD1 matching 9 junction bases. DNA sequence: TGCGCCAGCAGCTTGAAGGGGACAGGGACTAGCACAGATACGCAGTATTTT. Its protein is CASSLKGTGTSTDTQYF.